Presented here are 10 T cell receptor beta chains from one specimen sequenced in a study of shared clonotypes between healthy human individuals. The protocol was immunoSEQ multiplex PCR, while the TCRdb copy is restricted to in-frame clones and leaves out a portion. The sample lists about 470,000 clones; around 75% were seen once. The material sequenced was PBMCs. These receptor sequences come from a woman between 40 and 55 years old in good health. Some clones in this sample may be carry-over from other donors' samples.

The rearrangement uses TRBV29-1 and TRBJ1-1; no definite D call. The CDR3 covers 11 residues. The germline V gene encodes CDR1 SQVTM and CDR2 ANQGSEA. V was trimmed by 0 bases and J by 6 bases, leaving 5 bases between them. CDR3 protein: CSVEDRSEAFF. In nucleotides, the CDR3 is TGCAGCGTTGAAGATCGCTCTGAAGCTTTCTTT. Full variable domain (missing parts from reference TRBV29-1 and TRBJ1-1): SAVISQKPSRDICQRGTSLTIQCQVDSQVTMMFWYRQQPGQSLTLIATANQGSEATYESGFVIDKFPISRPNLTFSTLTVSNMSPEDSSIYLCSVEDRSEAFFGQGTRLTVV.

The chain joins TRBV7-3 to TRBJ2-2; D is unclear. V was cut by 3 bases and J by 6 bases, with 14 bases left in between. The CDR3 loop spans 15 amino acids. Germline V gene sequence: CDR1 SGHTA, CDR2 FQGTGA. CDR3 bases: TGTGCCAGCAGCTTTCAGGTTGGGTTCGCCGGGGAGCTGTTTTTT. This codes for CASSFQVGFAGELFF.

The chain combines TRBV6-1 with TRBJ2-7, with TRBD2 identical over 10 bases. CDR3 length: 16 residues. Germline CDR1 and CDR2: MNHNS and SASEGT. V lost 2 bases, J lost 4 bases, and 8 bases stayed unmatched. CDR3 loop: CASSERGAGGGYEQYF. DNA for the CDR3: TGTGCCAGCAGTGAAAGGGGAGCGGGAGGGGGGTACGAGCAGTACTTC.

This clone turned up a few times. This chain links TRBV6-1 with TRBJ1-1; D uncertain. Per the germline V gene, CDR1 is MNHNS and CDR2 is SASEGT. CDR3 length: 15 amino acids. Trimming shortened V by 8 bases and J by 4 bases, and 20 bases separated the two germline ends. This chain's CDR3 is CASGPGRSRGTEAFF. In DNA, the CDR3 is TGTGCCAGCGGGCCGGGCCGCAGCAGAGGCACTGAAGCTTTCTTT.

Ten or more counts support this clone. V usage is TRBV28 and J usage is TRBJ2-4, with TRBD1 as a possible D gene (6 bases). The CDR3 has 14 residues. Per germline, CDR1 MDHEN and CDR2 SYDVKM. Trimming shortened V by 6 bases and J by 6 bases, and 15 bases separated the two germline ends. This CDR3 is CASSPRGRANIQYF. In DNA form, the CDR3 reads TGTGCCAGCAGCCCCAGGGGCCGAGCAAACATTCAGTACTTC.

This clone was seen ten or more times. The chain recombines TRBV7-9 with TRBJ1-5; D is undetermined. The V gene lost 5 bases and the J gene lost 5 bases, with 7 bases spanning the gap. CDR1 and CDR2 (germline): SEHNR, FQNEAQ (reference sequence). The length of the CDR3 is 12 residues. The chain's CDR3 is CASSRTDQPQHF. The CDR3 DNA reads TGTGCCAGCAGCCGGACTGATCAGCCCCAGCATTTT.

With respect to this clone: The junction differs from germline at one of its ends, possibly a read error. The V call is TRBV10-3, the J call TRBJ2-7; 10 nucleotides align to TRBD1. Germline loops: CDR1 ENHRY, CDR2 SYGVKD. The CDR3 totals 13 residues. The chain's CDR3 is CATSGQGVVEQYF. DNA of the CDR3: TGTGCCACCAGTGGACAGGGGGTCGTCGAGCAGTACTTC.

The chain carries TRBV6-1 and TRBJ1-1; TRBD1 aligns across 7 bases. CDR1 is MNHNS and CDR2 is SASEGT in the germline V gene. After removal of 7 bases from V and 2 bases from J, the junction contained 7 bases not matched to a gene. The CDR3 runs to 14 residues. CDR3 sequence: CASTRDRLNTEAFF. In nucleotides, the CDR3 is TGTGCCAGCACCCGGGACAGACTTAACACTGAAGCTTTCTTT.

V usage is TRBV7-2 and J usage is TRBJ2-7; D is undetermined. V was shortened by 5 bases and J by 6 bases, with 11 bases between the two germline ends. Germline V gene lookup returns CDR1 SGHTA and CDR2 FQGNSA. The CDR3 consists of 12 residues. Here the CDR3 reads CASSLSYGEQYF. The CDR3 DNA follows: TGTGCCAGCAGCCTCTCTTACGGCGAGCAGTACTTC.

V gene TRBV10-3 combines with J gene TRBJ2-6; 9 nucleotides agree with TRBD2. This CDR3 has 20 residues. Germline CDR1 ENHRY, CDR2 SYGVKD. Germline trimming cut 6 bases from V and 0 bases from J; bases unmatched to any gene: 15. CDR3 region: CAISGRVGRTSDSGANVLTF. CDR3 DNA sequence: TGTGCCATCAGCGGACGGGTGGGGCGGACTAGCGACTCTGGGGCCAACGTCCTGACTTTC.